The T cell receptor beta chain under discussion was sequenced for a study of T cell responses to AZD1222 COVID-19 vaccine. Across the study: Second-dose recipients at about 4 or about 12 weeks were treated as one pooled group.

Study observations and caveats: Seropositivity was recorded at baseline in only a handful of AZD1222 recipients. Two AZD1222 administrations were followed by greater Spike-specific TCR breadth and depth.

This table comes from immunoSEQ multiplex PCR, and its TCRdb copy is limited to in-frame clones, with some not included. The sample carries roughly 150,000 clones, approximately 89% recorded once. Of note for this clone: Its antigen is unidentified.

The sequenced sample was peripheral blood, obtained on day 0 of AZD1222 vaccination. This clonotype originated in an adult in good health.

The CDR3 DNA reads as TGTGCCAGCAGTTACTCGGCGGACAACACTGAAGCTTTCTTT. Translating gives CASSYSADNTEAFF. The gene calls are TRBV6-6 and TRBJ1-1; D not resolved. The CDR3 runs 14 residues. Deletions cut 0 bases from V and 2 bases from J, with 7 bases between. Germline loops: CDR1 MNHNY, CDR2 SVGAGI (reference sequence).